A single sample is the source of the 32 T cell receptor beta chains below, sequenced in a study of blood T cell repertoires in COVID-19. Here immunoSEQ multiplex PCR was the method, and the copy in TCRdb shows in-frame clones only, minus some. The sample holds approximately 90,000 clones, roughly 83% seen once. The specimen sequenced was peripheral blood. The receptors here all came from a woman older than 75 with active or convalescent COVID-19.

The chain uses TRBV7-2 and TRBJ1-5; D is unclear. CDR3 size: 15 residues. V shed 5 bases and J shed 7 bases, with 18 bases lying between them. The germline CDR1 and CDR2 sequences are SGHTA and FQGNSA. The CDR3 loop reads CASSPHLAGGQPQHF. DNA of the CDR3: TGTGCCAGCAGCCCACACCTAGCGGGCGGCCAGCCCCAGCATTTT. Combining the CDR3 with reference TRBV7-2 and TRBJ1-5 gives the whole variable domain GAGVSQSPSNKVTEKGKDVELRCDPISGHTALYWYRQSLGQGLEFLIYFQGNSAPDKSGLPSDRFSAERTGGSVSTLTIQRTQQEDSAVYLCASSPHLAGGQPQHFGDGTRLSIL.

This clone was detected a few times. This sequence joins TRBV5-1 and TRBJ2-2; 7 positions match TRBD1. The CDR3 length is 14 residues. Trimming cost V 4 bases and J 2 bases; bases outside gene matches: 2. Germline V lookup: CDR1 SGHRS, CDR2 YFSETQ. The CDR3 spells CASSRDSNTGELFF. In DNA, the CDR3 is TGCGCCAGCAGCAGGGACAGTAACACCGGGGAGCTGTTTTTT.

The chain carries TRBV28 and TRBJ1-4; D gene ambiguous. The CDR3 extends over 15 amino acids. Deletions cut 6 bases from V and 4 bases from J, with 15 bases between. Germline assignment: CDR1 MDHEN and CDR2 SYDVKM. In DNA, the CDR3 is TGTGCCAGCAGGCTCAGCGGGGTGGGTAATGAAAAACTGTTTTTT. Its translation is CASRLSGVGNEKLFF.

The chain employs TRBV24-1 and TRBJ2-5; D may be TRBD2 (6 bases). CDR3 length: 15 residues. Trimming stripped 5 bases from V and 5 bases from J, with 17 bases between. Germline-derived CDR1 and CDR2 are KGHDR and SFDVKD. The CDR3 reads CATSGGEGWLETQYF. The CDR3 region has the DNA TGTGCCACCAGTGGCGGGGAAGGCTGGTTGGAGACCCAGTACTTC.

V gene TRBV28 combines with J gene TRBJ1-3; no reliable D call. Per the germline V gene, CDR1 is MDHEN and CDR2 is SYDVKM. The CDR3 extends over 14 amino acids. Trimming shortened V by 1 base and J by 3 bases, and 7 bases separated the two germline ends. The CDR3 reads CASSLSGYGNTIYF. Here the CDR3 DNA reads TGTGCCAGCAGTTTATCAGGTTATGGAAACACCATATATTTT.

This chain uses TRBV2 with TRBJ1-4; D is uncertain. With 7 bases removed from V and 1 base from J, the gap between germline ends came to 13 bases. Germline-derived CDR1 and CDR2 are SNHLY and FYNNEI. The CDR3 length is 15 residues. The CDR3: CASIPYFGTNEKLFF. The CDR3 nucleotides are TGTGCCAGCATCCCCTATTTTGGAACTAATGAAAAACTGTTTTTT.

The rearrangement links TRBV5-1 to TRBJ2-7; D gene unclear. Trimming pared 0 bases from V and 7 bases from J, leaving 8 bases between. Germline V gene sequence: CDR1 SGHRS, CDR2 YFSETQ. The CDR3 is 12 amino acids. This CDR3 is CASSLERAEQYF. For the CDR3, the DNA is TGCGCCAGCAGCTTGGAGCGTGCAGAGCAGTACTTC.

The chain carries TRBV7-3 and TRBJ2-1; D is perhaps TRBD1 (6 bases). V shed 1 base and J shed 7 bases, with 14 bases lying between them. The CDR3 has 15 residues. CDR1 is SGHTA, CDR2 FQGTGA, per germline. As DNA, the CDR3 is TGTGCCAGCAGCTTAAGTCGGACAGCCAGTAATGAGCAGTTCTTC. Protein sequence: CASSLSRTASNEQFF.

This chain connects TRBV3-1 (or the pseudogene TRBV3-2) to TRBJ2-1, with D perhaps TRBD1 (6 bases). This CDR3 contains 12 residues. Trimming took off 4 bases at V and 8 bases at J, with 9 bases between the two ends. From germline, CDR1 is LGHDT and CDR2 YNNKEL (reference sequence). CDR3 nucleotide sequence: TGTGCCAGCAGCCTGAACAGGGATGAGCAGTTCTTC. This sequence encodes CASSLNRDEQFF.

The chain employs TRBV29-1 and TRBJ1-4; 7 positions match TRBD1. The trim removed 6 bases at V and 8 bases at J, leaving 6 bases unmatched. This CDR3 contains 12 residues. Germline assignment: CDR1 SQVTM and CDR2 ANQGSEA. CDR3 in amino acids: CSVVTDREKLFF. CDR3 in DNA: TGCAGCGTCGTAACGGACAGGGAAAAACTGTTTTTT.

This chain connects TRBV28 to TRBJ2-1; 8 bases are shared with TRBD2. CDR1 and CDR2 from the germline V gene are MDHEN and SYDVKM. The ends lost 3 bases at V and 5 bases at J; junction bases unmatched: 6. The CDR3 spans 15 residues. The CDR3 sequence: CASSFRGGRDNEQFF. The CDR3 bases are TGTGCCAGCAGTTTCCGGGGGGGGCGGGACAATGAGCAGTTCTTC.

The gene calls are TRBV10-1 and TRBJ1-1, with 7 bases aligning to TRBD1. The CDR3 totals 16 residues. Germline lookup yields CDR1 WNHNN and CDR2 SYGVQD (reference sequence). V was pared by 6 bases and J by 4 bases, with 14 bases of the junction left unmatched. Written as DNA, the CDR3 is TGCGCCAGCAGCCCCACTCCCTCGACAGGGCTCACTGAAGCTTTCTTT. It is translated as CASSPTPSTGLTEAFF.

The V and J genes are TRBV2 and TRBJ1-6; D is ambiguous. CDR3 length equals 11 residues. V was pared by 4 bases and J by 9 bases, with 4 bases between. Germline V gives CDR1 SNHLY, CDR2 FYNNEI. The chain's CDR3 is CASSAGSPLHF. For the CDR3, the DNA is TGTGCCAGCAGTGCGGGTTCACCCCTCCACTTT.

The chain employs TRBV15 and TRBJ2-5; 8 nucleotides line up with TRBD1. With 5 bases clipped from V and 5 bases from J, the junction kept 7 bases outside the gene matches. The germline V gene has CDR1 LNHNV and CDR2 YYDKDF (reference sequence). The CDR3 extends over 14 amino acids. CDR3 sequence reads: CATSGQGDLETQYF. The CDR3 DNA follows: TGTGCCACCAGCGGACAGGGAGACCTGGAGACCCAGTACTTC. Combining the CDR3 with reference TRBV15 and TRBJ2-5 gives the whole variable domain DAMVIQNPRYQVTQFGKPVTLSCSQTLNHNVMYWYQQKSSQAPKLLFHYYDKDFNNEADTPDNFQSRRPNTSFCFLDIRSPGLGDTAMYLCATSGQGDLETQYFGPGTRLLVL.

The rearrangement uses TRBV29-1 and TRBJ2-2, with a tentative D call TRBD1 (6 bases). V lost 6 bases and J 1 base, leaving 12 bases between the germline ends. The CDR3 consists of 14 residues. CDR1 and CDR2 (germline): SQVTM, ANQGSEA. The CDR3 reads CSVPIQGNTGELFF. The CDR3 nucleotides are TGCAGCGTACCGATACAGGGGAACACCGGGGAGCTGTTTTTT.

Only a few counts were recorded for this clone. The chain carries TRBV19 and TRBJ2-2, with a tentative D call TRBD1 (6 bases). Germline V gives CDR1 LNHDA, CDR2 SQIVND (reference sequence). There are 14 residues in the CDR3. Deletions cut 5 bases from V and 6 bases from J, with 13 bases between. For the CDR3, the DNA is TGTGCCAGTAGTGCTTCAGGGGTTCCCGGGGAGCTGTTTTTT. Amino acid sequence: CASSASGVPGELFF. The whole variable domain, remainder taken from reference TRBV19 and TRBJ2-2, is DGGITQSPKYLFRKEGQNVTLSCEQNLNHDAMYWYRQDPGQGLRLIYYSQIVNDFQKGDIAEGYSVSREKKESFPLTVTSAQKNPTAFYLCASSASGVPGELFFGEGSRLTVL.

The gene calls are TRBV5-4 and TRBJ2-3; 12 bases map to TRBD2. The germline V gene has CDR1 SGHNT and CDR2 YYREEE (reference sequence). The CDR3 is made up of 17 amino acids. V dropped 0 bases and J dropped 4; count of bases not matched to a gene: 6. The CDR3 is CASSLVLAGGHPDTQYF. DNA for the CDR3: TGTGCCAGCAGCTTGGTCCTAGCGGGGGGGCATCCAGATACGCAGTATTTT.

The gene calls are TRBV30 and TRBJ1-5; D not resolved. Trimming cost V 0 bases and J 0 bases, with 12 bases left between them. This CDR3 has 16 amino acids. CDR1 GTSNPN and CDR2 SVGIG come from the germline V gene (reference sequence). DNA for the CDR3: TGTGCCTGGAGTGTACCCGCAGGCTATAGCAATCAGCCCCAGCATTTT. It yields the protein CAWSVPAGYSNQPQHF.

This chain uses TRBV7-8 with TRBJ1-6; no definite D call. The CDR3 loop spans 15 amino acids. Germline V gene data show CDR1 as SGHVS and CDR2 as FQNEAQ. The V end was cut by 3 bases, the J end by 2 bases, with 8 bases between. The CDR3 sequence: CASSFGEPYNSPLHF. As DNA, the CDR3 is TGTGCCAGCAGCTTCGGAGAACCCTATAATTCACCCCTCCACTTT.

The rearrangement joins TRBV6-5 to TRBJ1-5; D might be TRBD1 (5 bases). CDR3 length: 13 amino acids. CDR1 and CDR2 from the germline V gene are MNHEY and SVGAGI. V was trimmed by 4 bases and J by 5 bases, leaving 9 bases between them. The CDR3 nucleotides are TGTGCCAGCAGTTTCGCGGGGCATCAGCCCCAGCATTTT. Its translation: CASSFAGHQPQHF.

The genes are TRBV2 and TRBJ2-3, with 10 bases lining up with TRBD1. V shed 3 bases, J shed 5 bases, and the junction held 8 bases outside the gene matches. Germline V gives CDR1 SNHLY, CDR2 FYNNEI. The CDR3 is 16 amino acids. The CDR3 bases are TGTGCCAGCAGTGACCCGGGACAGGGGAATGGAGATACGCAGTATTTT. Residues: CASSDPGQGNGDTQYF.

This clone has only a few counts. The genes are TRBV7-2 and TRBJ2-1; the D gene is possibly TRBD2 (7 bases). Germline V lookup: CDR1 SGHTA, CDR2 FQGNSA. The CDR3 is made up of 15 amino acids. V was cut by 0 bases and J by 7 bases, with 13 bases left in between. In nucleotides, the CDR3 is TGTGCCAGCAGCTTAGCCCGGGGGGCAGGGAATGAGCAGTTCTTC. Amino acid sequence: CASSLARGAGNEQFF.

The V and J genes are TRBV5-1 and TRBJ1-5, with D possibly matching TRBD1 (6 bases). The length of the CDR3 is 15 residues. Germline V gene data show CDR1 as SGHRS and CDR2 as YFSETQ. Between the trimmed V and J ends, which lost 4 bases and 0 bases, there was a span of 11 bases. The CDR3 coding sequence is TGCGCCAGCAGCCCAGGACAGAGTAGCAATCAGCCCCAGCATTTT. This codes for CASSPGQSSNQPQHF.

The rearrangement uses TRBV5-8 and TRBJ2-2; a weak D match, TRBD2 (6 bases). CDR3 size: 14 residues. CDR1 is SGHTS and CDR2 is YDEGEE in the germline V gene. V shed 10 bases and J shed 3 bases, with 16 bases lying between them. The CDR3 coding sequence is TGTGCCGTCCCTGCTAGCGCCTACACCGGGGAGCTGTTTTTT. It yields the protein CAVPASAYTGELFF.

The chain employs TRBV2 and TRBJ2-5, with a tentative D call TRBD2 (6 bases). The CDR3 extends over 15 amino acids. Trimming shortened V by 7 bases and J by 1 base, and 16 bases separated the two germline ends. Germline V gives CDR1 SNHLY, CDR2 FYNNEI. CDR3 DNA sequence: TGTGCCAGCACCCCGCCGTTGGGGGGCCAAGAGACCCAGTACTTC. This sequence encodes CASTPPLGGQETQYF.

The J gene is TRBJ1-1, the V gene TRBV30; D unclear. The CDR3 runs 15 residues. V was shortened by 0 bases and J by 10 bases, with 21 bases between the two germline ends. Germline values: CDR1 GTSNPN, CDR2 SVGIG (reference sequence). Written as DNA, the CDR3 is TGTGCCTGGAGTGTAGGATTTGGGGAGGTCAGGAGAGCTTTCTTT. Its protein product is CAWSVGFGEVRRAFF.

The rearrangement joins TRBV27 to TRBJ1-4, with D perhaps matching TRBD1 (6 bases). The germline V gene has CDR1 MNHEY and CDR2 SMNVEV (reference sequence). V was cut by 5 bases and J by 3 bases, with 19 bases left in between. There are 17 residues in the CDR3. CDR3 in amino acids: CASSPLRGRVANEKLFF. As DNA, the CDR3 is TGTGCCAGCAGTCCCCTGCGGGGGCGGGTTGCTAATGAAAAACTGTTTTTT.

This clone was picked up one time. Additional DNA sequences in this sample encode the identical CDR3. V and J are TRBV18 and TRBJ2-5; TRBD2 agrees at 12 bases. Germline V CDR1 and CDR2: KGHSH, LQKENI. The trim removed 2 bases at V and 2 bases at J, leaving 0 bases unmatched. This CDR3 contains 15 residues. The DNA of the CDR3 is TGTGCCAGCTCACCAGGACTAGCGGGACAAGAGACCCAGTACTTC. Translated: CASSPGLAGQETQYF.

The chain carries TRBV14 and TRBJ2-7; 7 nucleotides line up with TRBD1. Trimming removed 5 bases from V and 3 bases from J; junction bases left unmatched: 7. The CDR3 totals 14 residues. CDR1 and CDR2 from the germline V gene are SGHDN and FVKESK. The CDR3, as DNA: TGTGCCAGCAGCAGGGGACAGACCATCTACGAGCAGTACTTC. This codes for CASSRGQTIYEQYF.

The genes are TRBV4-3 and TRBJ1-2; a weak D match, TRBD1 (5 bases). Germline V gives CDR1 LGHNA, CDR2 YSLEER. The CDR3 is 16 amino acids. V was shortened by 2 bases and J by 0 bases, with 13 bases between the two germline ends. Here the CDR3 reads CASSQWGGLANYGYTF. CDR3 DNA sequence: TGCGCCAGCAGCCAATGGGGGGGGTTAGCTAACTATGGCTACACCTTC.

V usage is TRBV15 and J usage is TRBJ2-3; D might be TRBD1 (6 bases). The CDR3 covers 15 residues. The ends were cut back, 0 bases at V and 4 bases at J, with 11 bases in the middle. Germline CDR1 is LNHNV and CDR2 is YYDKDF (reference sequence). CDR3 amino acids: CATSRDLSGADTQYF. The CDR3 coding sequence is TGTGCCACCAGCAGAGATCTATCAGGGGCAGATACGCAGTATTTT.

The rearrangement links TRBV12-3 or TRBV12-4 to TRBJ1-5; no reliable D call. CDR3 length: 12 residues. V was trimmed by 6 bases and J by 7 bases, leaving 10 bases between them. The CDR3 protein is CASSRGGQPQHF. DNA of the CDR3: TGTGCCAGCAGCCGCGGAGGACAGCCCCAGCATTTT.